The rows below give T cell receptor beta chains drawn from one sample of a study of blood T cells in healthy people across ages. TCRdb reanalysed the 5' RACE reads using MiXCR and keeps one entry per CDR3 protein. In the table there are under 800,000 distinct CDR3 sequences, 20% to 25% of which are singletons. What was sequenced was blood. The source of these receptors is a man aged 65 to 85 in good health. CDR3s include the opening cysteine and the closing phenylalanine or tryptophan. A D gene is named only where the DNA matches it firmly. Only part of the rows carry a size: once, few, many, or a class if the clone is expanded.

d_call j_call v_call clone_size cdr3_aa cdr3_nt
TRBD1 TRBJ1-2 TRBV6-2/TRBV6-3 few CASSTGRDRKGYTF TGTGCCAGCAGTACGGGACGGGACAGAAAAGGCTACACCTTC
TRBD1 TRBJ2-5 TRBV28 few CASSWTGPGETQYF TGTGCCAGCAGTTGGACAGGGCCAGGGGAGACCCAGTACTTC
TRBD2 TRBJ2-7 TRBV11-2 NA CASSPGASGTSYEQYF TGTGCCAGCAGCCCGGGGGCTAGCGGGACTTCCTACGAGCAGTACTTC
NA TRBJ2-1 TRBV20-1 few CSATGSPGEQFF TGCAGTGCCACGGGATCCCCGGGGGAGCAGTTCTTC
TRBD1 TRBJ1-2 TRBV20-1 few CSARDKTGGYGYTF TGCAGTGCTAGAGACAAGACAGGGGGCTATGGCTACACCTTC
NA TRBJ1-1 TRBV29-1 NA CSVEDQGAEAFF TGCAGCGTTGAAGATCAAGGGGCTGAAGCTTTCTTT
TRBD1 TRBJ1-5 TRBV2 NA CASSGFGTGDSNQPQHF TGTGCCAGCAGTGGGTTTGGGACAGGAGATAGCAATCAGCCCCAGCATTTT
TRBD1 TRBJ2-5 TRBV28 NA CASSSPRDRQETQYF TGTGCCAGCAGTTCCCCAAGGGACAGACAAGAGACCCAGTACTTC
NA TRBJ2-5 TRBV11-3 few CASSRFTGREETQYF TGTGCCAGCAGCCGCTTTACAGGGAGGGAGGAGACCCAGTACTTC
NA TRBJ2-1 TRBV20-1 NA CSARDDGVYNEQFF TGCAGTGCTAGAGATGATGGAGTTTACAATGAGCAGTTCTTC
TRBD2 TRBJ2-4 TRBV27 NA CASSLLAGGPENIQYF TGTGCCAGCAGCCTTCTTGCGGGAGGGCCGGAAAACATTCAGTACTTC
NA TRBJ1-2 TRBV27 few CASSFRGNGGYTF TGTGCCAGCAGTTTTAGGGGGAACGGCGGCTACACCTTC
TRBD1 TRBJ2-1 TRBV23-1 few CASIPTGPSSYNEQFF TGCGCCAGCATTCCGACAGGGCCGTCCTCCTACAATGAGCAGTTCTTC